Judged by frequency, the clone carrying this TCR beta chain is medium-sized (0.01 to 0.1%). Its antigen is undetermined. The data stem from a study of T cell clusters in autoimmune cytopenias. TRB rearrangements were amplified by touch-down multiplex PCR with mixed TRB-A/B primers. TCRdb re-analyzed the multiplex PCR reads; it lists each CDR3 protein once, without DNA. The listing records roughly 6,100 distinct CDR3 sequences. TRB amplification used 250 ng of peripheral blood genomic DNA. Overall study findings and caveats: Clustering suggested that physiological T cell clusters were missing in primary autoimmune cytopenia patients.

The CDR3 sequence is 15 residues long. CDR1 and CDR2 (germline): MNHEY, SVGEGT. The same data also contributed to another study, on T cell repertoires in aging, cancer and after chemotherapy. That source notes: Median generation probability rose over the chemotherapy interval in each cancer cohort, suggesting rebound thymic output.

Material: peripheral blood. The TCR was taken from a human donor in good health. The genes are TRBV6-2 or TRBV6-3 and TRBJ2-5. The CDR3 is CASSYGETPFETQYF.